This T cell receptor (beta chain) emerged from a study of CD8 T cells in ankylosing spondylitis. Turning to this clonotype: What it binds is not known.

Study findings and constraints: Disease-linked clones, CD8+, were relatively rare in peripheral blood. For ankylosing spondylitis blood, a TCR beta motif of 7 to 9 highly homologous variants appeared characteristic.

From germline, CDR1 is SGHRS and CDR2 YFSETQ. Trimming pared 1 base from V and 1 base from J, leaving 8 bases between. CDR3 length: 15 amino acids. MiXCR, applied by TCRdb to the 5' RACE reads, yields one record per CDR3 protein. The sample yields 500,000 to 550,000 distinct CDR3 sequences, approximately 12% seen once. The chain is built from TRBV5-1 and TRBJ2-2; no firm D call. The sample consisted of blood, either unsorted or a sorted T cell fraction (not recorded which). The clonotype originates from a male donor with ankylosing spondylitis. CDR3 region: CASSLSIGNTGELFF. Written as DNA, the CDR3 is TGCGCCAGCAGCTTGTCGATAGGGAACACCGGGGAGCTGTTTTTT.